This T cell receptor beta chain emerged from a study of T cell repertoires in cytomegalovirus infection. In TCRdb, the reads were re-called with MiXCR into one record per CDR3 protein. Of 900,000 to 950,000 distinct CDR3 sequences listed, around 30% are singletons. Notes on the study in general: There were HLA-C-restricted CMV-specific TCR beta clonotypes dominating the ex vivo response.

Of note for this clonotype: What it recognizes is unknown.

The material was cultured CD8+ T cells from PBMCs, obtained from culture after CMV antigen stimulation. This TCR was sampled from a human donor in good health (CMV status not recorded). Some clones in this sample may be carry-over from other donors' samples.

CDR3 in amino acids: CASSARTSGGPQETQYF. DNA for the CDR3: TGTGCCAGCAGTGCCAGGACTAGCGGGGGGCCACAAGAGACCCAGTACTTC. The chain carries TRBV12-3 or TRBV12-4 and TRBJ2-5, with 14 bases matching TRBD2. The CDR3 extends over 17 amino acids. V lost 5 bases, J lost 2 bases, and 7 bases stayed unmatched.